The present entry profiles one TCR beta chain with its context. The data are from a study of blood T cell repertoires in COVID-19. There are 13 residues in the CDR3. Germline values: CDR1 LGHDT, CDR2 YNNKEL (reference sequence). Trimming took 7 bases from V and 4 from J, leaving 13 bases between them. Libraries were prepared by immunoSEQ multiplex PCR; TCRdb keeps only in-frame clonotypes and omits some of them. The sample comprises some 45,000 clones, over 70% of which are singletons, and roughly 20% rests with the top ten. This rearrangement joins TRBV3-1 (or the pseudogene TRBV3-2) to TRBJ1-2, with D maybe TRBD1 (6 bases). The sequence was obtained from a man between 65 and 85 years old with acute or convalescent COVID-19. The material sequenced was peripheral blood. The CDR3 is CASTQGRGYGYTF. The CDR3 DNA is TGTGCCAGCACTCAGGGGAGAGGCTATGGCTACACCTTC.